This T cell receptor beta chain was documented in a study of T cell responses to AZD1222 COVID-19 vaccine (dated by TCRdb to about 2021). Some background on the complete study: TCR sequencing covered more than 230 trial participants: 200 to 220 given two doses of AZD1222 and approximately 26 given two doses of MenACWY control vaccine. Trial participants were enrolled by age into subgroups of 18-55, 56-69 and 70-plus years, and roughly 160, 29 and 62 TCR-sequenced participants, respectively, were included in these subgroups.

The CDR3 regions of human TCRbeta chains were subjected to immunosequencing. Processing in the source paper ran as follows. TCRs in the repertoires were compared against a reference library of SARS-CoV-2-specific TCRs that had been generated with the MIRA antigen-specificity platform. Breadth was defined as the fraction of unique TCRs that were SARS-CoV-2-associated. Depth was defined as the fraction of total T cells that were SARS-CoV-2-associated. Using the MIRA data, each spike-specific TCR was mapped to the spike region that the TCR reacts to and placed in a CD4 or CD8 class. Log10-transformed breadth and depth values were compared by one-way ANOVA with Sidak's multiple comparisons tests. TCRdb re-hosts the immuneACCESS table, in-frame sequences only. Its copies lack some clones; in the studies checked, an unresolved V gene accounts for under half of them, and the cause for the rest is not known. That table supplies the V and J calls and clone size; D and trimming were determined from the DNA. The sample data list 70,000 to 95,000 clones, and over 75% of these were observed just once. The ten largest clones represent 2.5% of the sample.

On this clone: Its target antigen remains unknown. No per-base quality is available; no much larger clone lies one base away.

General study outcomes and caveats: Nearly half of unique spike-specific TCRs reportedly recognized epitopes outside regions mutated in the B.1.351 and B.1.1.7 variants. Participants were mostly white British, with more females than males. The authors suggested clonal diversity may have been underestimated. The 56-69-year group was small, and its depth increase did not reach significance, likely because of low power. Conclusions about previously exposed vaccinees were limited because only six AZD1222 recipients were SARS-CoV-2 seropositive at baseline. The vaccine-associated CD4 TCRs covered the entire spike protein, and the dominant responses fell in regions 160-218 and 743-854. Because no day 14 peak-response samples were available, repertoires were characterized only after the peak T cell response. After two AZD1222 doses, spike-specific TCR breadth and depth were significantly higher than at day 0 and than in MenACWY recipients.

Taken from cysteine to phenylalanine, the CDR3 has 13 residues. Only CDR3 DNA is held: 39 bases, read in frame from base 1. Via the germline V gene, CDR1 is KGHSH and CDR2 LQKENI. Deletion took 5 bases off V and 3 bases off J, with a span of 11 bases between the germline ends. The intended sense of this specimen's time point label: about 28 days (+/-7) after the second vaccine dose. AZD1222 recipients whose second dose came at about 4 weeks and those whose second dose came at about 12 weeks were combined into one group, since spike-specific TCR depth and breadth did not differ between the two schedules. The vaccinee samples were drawn from two UK trials, COV001 and COV002, one of which was a single-blind randomized controlled phase 2/3 trial testing AZD1222 (ChAdOx1 nCoV-19) in healthy adults. Trial participant PBMC samples were collected at day 0 and day 28 after the second dose for TCRbeta chain sequencing.

The sequence derives from an adult who received the AZD1222 COVID-19 vaccine. Here the sequenced sample was peripheral blood, taken 28 days after the second AZD1222 dose. The chain couples TRBV18 to TRBJ2-7; the D segment cannot be called with confidence. The nucleotide sequence is given as TGTGCCAGCTCAGAGTCCTTGGACTACGAGCAGTACTTC. Translated, it reads CASSESLDYEQYF. Joined to the reference TRBV18 and TRBJ2-7 proteins, this CDR3 gives the full variable domain: NAGVMQNPRHLVRRRGQEARLRCSPMKGHSHVYWYRQLPEEGLKFMVYLQKENIIDESGMPKERFSAEFPKEGPSILRIQQVVRGDSAAYFCASSESLDYEQYFGPGTRLTVT.